These 4 T cell receptor beta chains came from one sample sequenced in a study of blood T cell repertoires in COVID-19. Profiled with immunoSEQ multiplex PCR; TCRdb holds only in-frame clones, not every one. The data contain about 200,000 clones, about 83% of them seen just once; the ten biggest clones take up 5% to 7%. The sample consisted of PBMCs or T cells enriched from blood (not recorded which). All receptors derive from a man between 35 and 55 years old with acute COVID-19.

This clone has a handful of counts. The rearrangement uses TRBV18 and TRBJ1-1; a weak D match, TRBD1 (6 bases). Germline CDR1 and CDR2: KGHSH and LQKENI. V was pared by 2 bases and J by 11 bases, with 15 bases between. The CDR3 runs to 13 residues. CDR3 nucleotide sequence: TGTGCCAGCTCACCAGGGACAACGGTAGACGCTTTCTTT. Protein sequence: CASSPGTTVDAFF.

This clone was detected only once. The chain combines TRBV30 with TRBJ2-2; weak D call: TRBD2 (5 bases). This CDR3 has 15 residues. The germline V gene encodes CDR1 GTSNPN and CDR2 SVGIG (reference sequence). V lost 3 bases, J lost 3 bases, and 14 bases lay in between. CDR3 nucleotide sequence: TGTGCCTGGAGCCCGTCGGGATGGGACACCGGGGAGCTGTTTTTT. Amino acids: CAWSPSGWDTGELFF.

Only a few counts were recorded for this clone. This chain links TRBV19 with TRBJ2-7; 9 bases match TRBD1. J gave up 4 bases and V 10 bases, and 5 bases lay outside the gene matches. The germline gives CDR1 LNHDA, CDR2 SQIVND (reference sequence). There are 12 residues in the CDR3. CDR3: CATQDRGYEQYF. DNA of the CDR3: TGTGCCACCCAGGACAGGGGATACGAGCAGTACTTC. The full variable domain, rest sourced from reference TRBV19 and TRBJ2-7, is DGGITQSPKYLFRKEGQNVTLSCEQNLNHDAMYWYRQDPGQGLRLIYYSQIVNDFQKGDIAEGYSVSREKKESFPLTVTSAQKNPTAFYLCATQDRGYEQYFGPGTRLTVT.

This chain's CDR3 is CASGPMVTGNTGELFF. As DNA, the CDR3 is TGTGCCAGCGGACCAATGGTAACAGGGAACACCGGGGAGCTGTTTTTT. The rearrangement links TRBV2 to TRBJ2-2; maybe TRBD1 (5 bases). The V end lost 8 bases, the J end lost 1 base, and 17 bases lay between the germline ends. The CDR3 consists of 16 residues. Germline V gene lookup returns CDR1 SNHLY and CDR2 FYNNEI.